This is a list of T cell receptor beta chains from one sample in a study of blood T cell repertoires in COVID-19. The protocol was immunoSEQ multiplex PCR, while the TCRdb copy is restricted to in-frame clones and leaves out a portion. The sample records about 170,000 clones, approximately 86% being singletons. Input material: peripheral blood. The receptors were gathered from an elderly woman in a cohort sampled during active or convalescent COVID-19. Both conserved end residues are part of each CDR3.

>TRBV19|TRBJ2-7
CASSPPGDGEQYF
>TRBV5-4|TRBJ2-7
CASSLDGGGFYEQYF
>TRBV28|TRBJ1-5
CASSSGQRDGNQPQHF
>TRBV5-1|TRBJ2-7
CASSRTNRGRRDEQYF
>TRBV5-5|TRBJ2-7
CASSLAGGFEQYF
>TRBV19|TRBJ1-5
CASSITGSRQPQHF
>TRBV7-9|TRBJ2-3
CASSLGGGGGDTQYF
>TRBV11-2|TRBJ2-5
CASSWGTEETQYF
>TRBV19|TRBJ2-1
CASSVSTLTYNEQFF
>TRBV24-1|TRBJ2-4
CATSDWGGVVGRINF
>TRBV9|TRBJ2-2
CASSVTSGPTGELFF
>TRBV15|TRBJ2-1
CATSRELQVPYNEQFF
>TRBV5-1|TRBJ1-2
CATGQGAVGGYTF
>TRBV5-6|TRBJ2-3
CASSWASGRDTQYF
>TRBV2|TRBJ2-1
CASSEWSGRTYNEQFF
>TRBV11-2|TRBJ1-3
CASSSVGQESSSGNTIYF
>TRBV9|TRBJ1-2
CASSRQGTEGYTF
>TRBV27|TRBJ1-6
CASSARDRDSPLHF
>TRBV5-1|TRBJ2-2
CASQTSGSTGELFF
>TRBV2|TRBJ1-1
CASNRQGPNTEAFF
>TRBV28|TRBJ1-6
CASSYDRALYESYNSPLHF
>TRBV6-5|TRBJ1-2
CASSYIGVGGYTF
>TRBV11-3|TRBJ2-3
CASSPELASTDTQYF
>TRBV5-6|TRBJ1-5
CASSSNDRVGDWQPQHF
>TRBV18|TRBJ2-7
CASSGQGSFHEQYF
>TRBV6-5|TRBJ2-7
CASSPGTGGLEQYF
>TRBV29-1|TRBJ2-7
CSVEEGPLEQYF
>TRBV5-3|TRBJ2-1
CARSLVAGETHLPSGTEINEQFF